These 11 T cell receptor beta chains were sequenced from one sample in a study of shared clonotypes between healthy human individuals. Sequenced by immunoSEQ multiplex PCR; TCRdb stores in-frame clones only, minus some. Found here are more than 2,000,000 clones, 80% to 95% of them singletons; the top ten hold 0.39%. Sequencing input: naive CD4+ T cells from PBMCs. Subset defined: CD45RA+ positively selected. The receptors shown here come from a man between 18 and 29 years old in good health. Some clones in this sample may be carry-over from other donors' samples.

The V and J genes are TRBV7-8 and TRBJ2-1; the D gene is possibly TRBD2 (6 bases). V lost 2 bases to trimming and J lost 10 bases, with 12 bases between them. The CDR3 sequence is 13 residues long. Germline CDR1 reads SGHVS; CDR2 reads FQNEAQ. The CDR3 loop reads CASSLSREHEQFF. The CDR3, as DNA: TGTGCCAGCAGCTTATCCCGGGAGCACGAGCAGTTCTTC. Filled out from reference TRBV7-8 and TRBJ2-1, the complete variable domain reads GAGVSQSPRYKVAKRGQDVALRCDPISGHVSLFWYQQALGQGPEFLTYFQNEAQLDKSGLPSDRFFAERPEGSVSTLKIQRTQQEDSAVYLCASSLSREHEQFFGPGTRLTVL.

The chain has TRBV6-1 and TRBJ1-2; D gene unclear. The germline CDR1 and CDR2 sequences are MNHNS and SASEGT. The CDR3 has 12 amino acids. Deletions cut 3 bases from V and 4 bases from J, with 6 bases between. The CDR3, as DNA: TGTGCCAGCAGTGATAACAGCTATGGCTACACCTTC. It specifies CASSDNSYGYTF.

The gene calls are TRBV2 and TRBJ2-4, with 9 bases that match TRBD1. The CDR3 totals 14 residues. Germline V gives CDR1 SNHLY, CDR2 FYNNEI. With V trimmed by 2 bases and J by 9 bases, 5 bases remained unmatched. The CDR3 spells CASSERGTGSIQYF. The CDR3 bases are TGTGCCAGCAGTGAACGTGGGACAGGGAGCATTCAGTACTTC.

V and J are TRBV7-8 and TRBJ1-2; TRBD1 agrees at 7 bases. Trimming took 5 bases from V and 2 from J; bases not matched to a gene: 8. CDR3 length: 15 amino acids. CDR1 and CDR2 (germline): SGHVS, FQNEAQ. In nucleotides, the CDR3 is TGTGCCAGCAGCACGAGGACAGGAGAGAACTATGGCTACACCTTC. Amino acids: CASSTRTGENYGYTF.

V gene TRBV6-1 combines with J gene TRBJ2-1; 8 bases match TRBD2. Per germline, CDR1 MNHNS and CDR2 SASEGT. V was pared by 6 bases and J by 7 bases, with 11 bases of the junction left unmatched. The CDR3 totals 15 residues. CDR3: CASSRLVAGFNEQFF. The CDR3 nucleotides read TGTGCCAGCAGCCGTTTGGTAGCGGGATTTAATGAGCAGTTCTTC.

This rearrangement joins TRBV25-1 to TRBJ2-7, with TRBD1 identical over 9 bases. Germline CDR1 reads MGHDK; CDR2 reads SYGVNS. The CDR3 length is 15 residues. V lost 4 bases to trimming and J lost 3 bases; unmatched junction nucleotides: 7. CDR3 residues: CASSGPDRGFYEQYF. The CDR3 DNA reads TGTGCCAGCAGTGGACCGGACAGGGGATTCTACGAGCAGTACTTC.

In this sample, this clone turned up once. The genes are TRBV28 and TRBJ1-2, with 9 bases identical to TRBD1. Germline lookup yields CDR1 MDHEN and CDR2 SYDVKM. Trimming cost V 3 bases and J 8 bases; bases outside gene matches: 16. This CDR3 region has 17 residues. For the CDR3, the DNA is TGTGCCAGCAGTTTCGGCGGGGTCACAGGGGACAGGGAGGGCTACACCTTC. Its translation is CASSFGGVTGDREGYTF.

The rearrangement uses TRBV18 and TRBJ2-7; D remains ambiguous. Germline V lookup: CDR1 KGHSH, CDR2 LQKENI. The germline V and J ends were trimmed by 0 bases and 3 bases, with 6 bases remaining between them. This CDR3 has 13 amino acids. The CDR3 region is CASSPPNYYEQYF. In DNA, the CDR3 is TGTGCCAGCTCACCACCCAACTACTACGAGCAGTACTTC.

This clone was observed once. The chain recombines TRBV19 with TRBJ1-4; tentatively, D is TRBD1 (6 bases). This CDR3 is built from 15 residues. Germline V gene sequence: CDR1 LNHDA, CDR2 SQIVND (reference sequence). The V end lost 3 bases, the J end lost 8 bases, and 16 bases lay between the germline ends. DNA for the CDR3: TGTGCCAGTAGTATCCAAGGGGGTTCGCGGGAAAAACTGTTTTTT. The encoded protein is CASSIQGGSREKLFF.

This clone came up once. This CDR3 is CASSALAGGTWETQYF. CDR3 bases: TGCGCCAGCAGCGCGTTAGCGGGAGGTACCTGGGAGACCCAGTACTTC. V usage is TRBV5-1 and J usage is TRBJ2-5, with 10 nucleotides matching TRBD2. This CDR3 is built from 16 residues. In germline, CDR1 is SGHRS, CDR2 YFSETQ. J gave up 5 bases and V 4 bases, and 11 bases lay outside the gene matches.

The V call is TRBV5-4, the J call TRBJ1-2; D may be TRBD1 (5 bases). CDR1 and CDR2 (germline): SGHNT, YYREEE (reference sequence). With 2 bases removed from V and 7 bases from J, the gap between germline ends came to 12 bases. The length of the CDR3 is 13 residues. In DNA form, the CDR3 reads TGTGCCAGCAGCTTTGGAGGGGAGGGTGGCTACACCTTC. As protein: CASSFGGEGGYTF.